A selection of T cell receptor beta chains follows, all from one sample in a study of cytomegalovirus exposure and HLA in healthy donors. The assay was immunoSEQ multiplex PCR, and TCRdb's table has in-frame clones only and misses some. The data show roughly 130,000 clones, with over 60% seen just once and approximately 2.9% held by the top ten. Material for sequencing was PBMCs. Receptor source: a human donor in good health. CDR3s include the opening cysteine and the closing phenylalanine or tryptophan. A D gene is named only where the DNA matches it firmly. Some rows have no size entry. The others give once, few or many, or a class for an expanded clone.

TGTGCCACCAGCAGAGCCCGGCGGGCTAGCGGGAGGGTCTTGTTCCACGAGCAGTACTTC	CATSRARRASGRVLFHEQYF	TRBV15	TRBJ2-7	TRBD2	NA
TGTGCCAGCAGCCAACTGGGTCGAGGAGACACCGGGGAGCTGTTTTTT	CASSQLGRGDTGELFF	TRBV14	TRBJ2-2	NA	NA
TGTGCCAGCAGCGACCGACAGGGTGTACATCCGTTCTTC	CASSDRQGVHPFF	TRBV9	TRBJ2-1	TRBD1	NA
TGTGCCAGCAGCCTAGAGGGTGCAGGCAGAGGCACCGGGGAGCTGTTTTTT	CASSLEGAGRGTGELFF	TRBV28	TRBJ2-2	NA	few
TGTGCTAGCAGCTTAGTTCCAGACAAAAGCTCTGGGGCCAACGTCCTGACTTTC	CASSLVPDKSSGANVLTF	TRBV7-7	TRBJ2-6	NA	NA
TGTGCCAGCAGTTCGCAAGGACAGCACAATCAGCCCCAGCATTTT	CASSSQGQHNQPQHF	TRBV2	TRBJ1-5	NA	NA
TGCGCCAGCAGCCAAAGAAGGGCCTTGGGCAGCGGGGGCTATGGCTACACCTTC	CASSQRRALGSGGYGYTF	TRBV4-3	TRBJ1-2	NA	NA
TGTGCCAGCGAGTTAAGGGGGCGTTGGGAAAAACTGTTTTTT	CASELRGRWEKLFF	TRBV5-6	TRBJ1-4	TRBD1	NA
TGTGCCAGCAGCTCCCTGGGGGGGTACGAGCAGTACTTC	CASSSLGGYEQYF	TRBV11-2	TRBJ2-7	TRBD2	NA
TGTGCCAGCAGCCCCGTGGTCCGACAGGGAAAATACGAGCAGTACTTC	CASSPVVRQGKYEQYF	TRBV7-2	TRBJ2-7	TRBD1	NA
TGTGCCAGTACTTGGGTGGGGAGCTATGGCTACACCTTC	CASTWVGSYGYTF	TRBV19	TRBJ1-2	NA	NA
TGCGCCAGCAACCCGGGGACAGTCTCTCAAGAGACCCAGTACTTC	CASNPGTVSQETQYF	TRBV5-1	TRBJ2-5	TRBD1	NA
TGCGCCAGCAGCGACACTAGCGGGGAAGAGACCCAGTACTTC	CASSDTSGEETQYF	TRBV4-3	TRBJ2-5	TRBD2	NA
TGTGCCAGCAGGGAGACCGGGACAGTCCACGAGCAGTACTTC	CASRETGTVHEQYF	TRBV2	TRBJ2-7	TRBD1	once
TGTGCCAGCAGCTTAGATGGACAGGGTTCGTACGAGCAGTACTTC	CASSLDGQGSYEQYF	TRBV7-9	TRBJ2-7	TRBD1	few
TGTGCCAGCAGTTATGTGGGGGGAGGAGGTGGCTACACCTTC	CASSYVGGGGGYTF	TRBV6-5	TRBJ1-2	NA	NA
TGTGCCAGCAGTTCCTTGGGACTAGCGGGAGGAGTAGTAACCGGGGAGCTGTTTTTT	CASSSLGLAGGVVTGELFF	TRBV27	TRBJ2-2	TRBD2	NA
TGTGCCTGGAAACAAAACACTGAAGCTTTCTTT	CAWKQNTEAFF	TRBV30	TRBJ1-1	NA	NA
TGCAGCGGAAGGGGGGGCGAAGAGACCCAGTACTTC	CSGRGGEETQYF	TRBV29-1	TRBJ2-5	NA	NA
TGTGCCAGCAGCTTATTTGGGACAGGGATCACAGATACGCAGTATTTT	CASSLFGTGITDTQYF	TRBV7-3	TRBJ2-3	TRBD1	NA
TGTGCCAGCAGTTTGACCGTAGCGGGGACGGAGACCCAGTACTTC	CASSLTVAGTETQYF	TRBV6-1	TRBJ2-5	TRBD2	few
TGTGCCAGCAGTCGCACGGGAGAGACCCAGTACTTC	CASSRTGETQYF	TRBV6-5	TRBJ2-5	NA	few
TGTGCCAGCAGTGCCCGCGCTGCCACTGAAGCTTTCTTT	CASSARAATEAFF	TRBV27	TRBJ1-1	NA	NA
TGTGCCAGCAGCTTAAGACTAGCGGGATCGGCGGGTACGCAGTATTTT	CASSLRLAGSAGTQYF	TRBV7-3	TRBJ2-3	TRBD2	once
TGTGCCTGGAATCATTACGAGCGGCAGTACTTC	CAWNHYERQYF	TRBV30	TRBJ2-7	NA	NA
TGTGCCAGCAGCTTCGCCGCCAGGGTCCAAGAGACCCAGTACTTC	CASSFAARVQETQYF	TRBV11-2	TRBJ2-5	NA	once
TGCGCCAGCAGCCAAGAACAGGGAGGGTACTACGAGCAGTACTTC	CASSQEQGGYYEQYF	TRBV4-3	TRBJ2-7	NA	few
TGTGCCAGCAGCTTATTAGGACAGGGGATCACAGATACGCAGTATTTT	CASSLLGQGITDTQYF	TRBV7-2	TRBJ2-3	TRBD1	once
TGCGCCAGCAGAACGGGGCTAGCGGGGGATTACGAGCAGTTCTTC	CASRTGLAGDYEQFF	TRBV4-3	TRBJ2-1	TRBD2	NA
TGTGCCAGCAGCGGAGCTAGCGGGGTCTCGGTCGGGGAGCTGTTTTTT	CASSGASGVSVGELFF	TRBV9	TRBJ2-2	TRBD2	NA
TGTGCCAGCAGCCTCCTCGCGGGAGGGCCTCAAGAGCAGTTCTTC	CASSLLAGGPQEQFF	TRBV4-2	TRBJ2-1	TRBD2	NA
TGTGCCAGCAGCCAAGAGGCTAGCCCTTTTCTCAACGAGCAGTACTTC	CASSQEASPFLNEQYF	TRBV14	TRBJ2-7	NA	NA
TGTGCCAGCGGGCAGGGGGCCGATCAGCCCCAGCATTTT	CASGQGADQPQHF	TRBV7-2	TRBJ1-5	TRBD1	NA
TGTGCCAGCCTCGGGGTTAACTATGGCTACACCTTC	CASLGVNYGYTF	TRBV6-6	TRBJ1-2	NA	NA
TGTGCCAGCAGTAACCACGGACAGGACTATGGCTACACCTTC	CASSNHGQDYGYTF	TRBV6-5	TRBJ1-2	TRBD1	once
TGTGCCAGCAGTGAGGAGGGAGGACCTAACTATGGCTACACCTTC	CASSEEGGPNYGYTF	TRBV6-1	TRBJ1-2	NA	NA
TGTGCCAGCAGCTTGGAGACAGGGGGCGTAGGTTCACCCCTCCACTTT	CASSLETGGVGSPLHF	TRBV7-2	TRBJ1-6	TRBD1	NA
TGCGCCAGCAGTTCGGGATGGGGTGACACTGAAGCTTTCTTT	CASSSGWGDTEAFF	TRBV5-1	TRBJ1-1	NA	once
TGTGCCTGGAGCTGGGGCCTCGCGAACACCGGGGAGCTGTTTTTT	CAWSWGLANTGELFF	TRBV30	TRBJ2-2	NA	few
TGTGCCAGCAGCGTAGGACACCTGAACACTGAAGCTTTCTTT	CASSVGHLNTEAFF	TRBV9	TRBJ1-1	NA	few
TGCGCCAGCAGCTTCTCGGGGTCAGAGACCCAGTACTTC	CASSFSGSETQYF	TRBV5-1	TRBJ2-5	NA	NA
TGTGCCATCTCCGGGACAGCTCTCTCTGGGGCCAACGTCCTGACTTTC	CAISGTALSGANVLTF	TRBV2	TRBJ2-6	TRBD1	NA
TGCGCCAGCAGCTTGGGACAGGGCAATTATGGCTACACCTTC	CASSLGQGNYGYTF	TRBV5-1	TRBJ1-2	TRBD1	NA
TGCAGCGTTGTAGAAGGAGTCGAAAACATTCAGTACTTC	CSVVEGVENIQYF	TRBV29-1	TRBJ2-4	NA	NA
TGTGCCAGCACCACAGGGGTCGCGATCACTGAAGCTTTCTTT	CASTTGVAITEAFF	TRBV25-1	TRBJ1-1	TRBD1	NA
TGTGCCTGGGCAAGGGGACAGGGATACGAGCAGTACTTC	CAWARGQGYEQYF	TRBV30	TRBJ2-7	TRBD1	NA
TGCGCCAGCAGCTTGATCGGGACTTCCACGCTCAACACAGATACGCAGTATTTT	CASSLIGTSTLNTDTQYF	TRBV5-1	TRBJ2-3	NA	NA
TGTGCCAGCAGCCAAGAAGGTAGCGGTCTTACCTACGAGCAGTACTTC	CASSQEGSGLTYEQYF	TRBV4-2	TRBJ2-7	NA	NA
TGTGCCAGCAGCGTGGGGGGTACCTCCACAGGTACGCAGTATTTT	CASSVGGTSTGTQYF	TRBV7-2	TRBJ2-3	NA	NA
NA	CASSLSWEQYF	TRBV7-9	TRBJ2-5	NA	NA
TGCGCCAGCAGTGATACGGTTCAGCCCCAGCATTTT	CASSDTVQPQHF	TRBV10-2	TRBJ1-5	NA	NA
TGTGCCAACAAGACCGAGGGACAGGGTGGAGGGGACACTGAAGCTTTCTTT	CANKTEGQGGGDTEAFF	TRBV2	TRBJ1-1	TRBD1	NA
TGTGCCAGCAGCTTAACGTTATGGACTAGCGGGGGCCACACAGATACGCAGTATTTT	CASSLTLWTSGGHTDTQYF	TRBV7-2	TRBJ2-3	TRBD2	NA
TGTGCCAGCAGCGTAGGACAGGGTCGAGGGAACACCGGGGAGCTGTTTTTT	CASSVGQGRGNTGELFF	TRBV9	TRBJ2-2	TRBD1	NA